Below, 9 T cell receptor beta chains from the same sample are listed, as sequenced in a study of Graves' ophthalmopathy and Graves' hyperthyroidism. RNA transcripts served as template for amplifying TCR beta CDR3 sequences. A first-round RT-PCR used HTBI primers, followed by a second-round multiplex PCR. MiXCR, run by TCRdb on the multiplex PCR reads, gives a single entry per CDR3 protein. The sample carries approximately 700,000 distinct CDR3 sequences, approximately 40% recorded once. Sample: peripheral blood. These TCRs come from an adult man with Graves' ophthalmopathy.

This clonotype was seen only once. Just one base apart from a much larger clone, this may be a read error. The chain joins TRBV11-1 to TRBJ2-6, with D perhaps assigned TRBD1 or TRBD2 (6 bases each). The CDR3 length is 16 residues. The ends were cut back, 3 bases at V and 3 bases at J, with 12 bases in the middle. The germline V gene has CDR1 SGHAT and CDR2 FQDESV (reference sequence). CDR3 nucleotide sequence: TGTGCCAGCAGCTTGGAGGGGGGTGGTGGGGCCAACGTCCTGACTTTC. Its protein product is CASSLEGGGGANVLTF.

The CDR3 loop reads CATSAGTLGYTF. The DNA of the CDR3 is TGTGCCACCAGCGCCGGGACACTTGGCTACACCTTC. This chain joins TRBV15 and TRBJ1-2, with D perhaps matching TRBD1 (6 bases). V lost 5 bases to trimming and J lost 7 bases, with 11 bases between them. Germline lookup yields CDR1 LNHNV and CDR2 YYDKDF (reference sequence). This CDR3 has 12 residues.

This clonotype appeared a few times. DNA for the CDR3: TGTGCCAGCAGTGCGTCCCAGGGGGTAGAGACCCAGTACTTC. Protein product: CASSASQGVETQYF. The V gene is TRBV6-1, the J gene TRBJ2-5, with TRBD1 matching 7 bases. After removal of 4 bases from V and 4 bases from J, the junction contained 6 bases not matched to a gene. The CDR3 spans 14 residues. Germline V lookup: CDR1 MNHNS, CDR2 SASEGT.

J is TRBJ1-1 and V is TRBV9; D call uncertain. CDR1 and CDR2 from the germline V gene are SGDLS and YYNGEE. This CDR3 is 12 amino acids long. V was pared by 4 bases and J by 5 bases, with 9 bases between. The CDR3, as DNA: TGTGCCAGCAGCCACGTCGATACTGAAGCTTTCTTT. Residues: CASSHVDTEAFF.

There are a few counts of this clonotype. This chain joins TRBV20-1 and TRBJ2-5, with 8 bases identical to TRBD1. The CDR3 contains 13 residues. Germline loops: CDR1 DFQATT, CDR2 SNEGSKA (reference sequence). The J segment lost 1 base and the V segment lost 5 bases, leaving 3 bases of the junction unmatched. The CDR3 reads CSAVTGGQETQYF. The DNA of the CDR3 is TGCAGTGCTGTTACAGGGGGCCAAGAGACCCAGTACTTC.

The V call is TRBV19, the J call TRBJ2-5; 8 bases align to TRBD1. The junction had 6 bases not matched to a gene; V was cut back by 5 bases and J by 4 bases. This CDR3 contains 14 residues. Germline V lookup: CDR1 LNHDA, CDR2 SQIVND (reference sequence). The DNA of the CDR3 is TGTGCCAGTAGTCCACTAACAGGGGGAGAGACCCAGTACTTC. Amino acids: CASSPLTGGETQYF.

This chain links TRBV9 with TRBJ2-7; no clear D. This CDR3 region has 14 residues. V lost 4 bases, J lost 3 bases, and 14 bases lay in between. Germline values: CDR1 SGDLS, CDR2 YYNGEE. CDR3 sequence: CASSLAGPDYEQYF. CDR3 bases: TGTGCCAGCAGCTTGGCTGGCCCAGACTACGAGCAGTACTTC.

Ten or more counts support this clonotype. The chain recombines TRBV10-3 with TRBJ1-2, with D possibly matching TRBD1 (5 bases). The CDR3 totals 12 residues. V was trimmed by 8 bases and J by 2 bases, leaving 9 bases between them. CDR1 and CDR2 from the germline V gene are ENHRY and SYGVKD. CDR3 in DNA: TGTGCCATCGCCCGGGACAACTATGGCTACACCTTC. Translated, it gives CAIARDNYGYTF.

In its sample, this clonotype was seen many times. V is TRBV6-6 and J is TRBJ1-6; tentative D call: TRBD1 (6 bases). Between the trimmed V and J ends, which lost 6 bases and 8 bases, there was a span of 11 bases. CDR3 size: 13 residues. Germline CDR1 is MNHNY and CDR2 is SVGAGI (reference sequence). The CDR3 region has the DNA TGTGCCAGCAGCCAGGGGTGGGATTCACCCCTCCACTTT. Translated, it gives CASSQGWDSPLHF.